Listed below are T cell receptor beta chains from one sample, sequenced in a study of blood T cell repertoires in COVID-19. Generated by immunoSEQ multiplex PCR, the TCRdb table keeps only in-frame clones and is missing some. The sample consists of 300,000 to 450,000 clones, roughly 86% of them appearing once. Sequenced: peripheral blood. The receptors were sampled from a human donor with acute or convalescent COVID-19. The donor label of this sample is uncertain. Both conserved end residues are part of each CDR3.

CDR3 protein: CASSARTDDNSPLHF; J gene: TRBJ1-6; V gene: TRBV6-5; CDR3 length: 15
CDR3 protein: CASSGQALANYGYTF; J gene: TRBJ1-2; V gene: TRBV5-6; CDR3 length: 15
CDR3 protein: CASSRQGMSTGELFF; J gene: TRBJ2-2; V gene: TRBV6-2/TRBV6-3; CDR3 length: 15
CDR3 protein: CAISESLSGTSYGYTF; J gene: TRBJ1-2; V gene: TRBV10-3; CDR3 length: 16
CDR3 protein: CASSLYSGGANEQFF; J gene: TRBJ2-1; V gene: TRBV5-1; CDR3 length: 15
CDR3 protein: CASSVVSEAFF; J gene: TRBJ1-1; V gene: TRBV9; CDR3 length: 11
CDR3 protein: CASVGVPAGNEQFF; J gene: TRBJ2-1; V gene: TRBV6-5; CDR3 length: 14
CDR3 protein: CATTPAGGQGEQFF; J gene: TRBJ2-1; V gene: TRBV15; CDR3 length: 14
CDR3 protein: CASSLDRPGELFF; J gene: TRBJ2-2; V gene: TRBV5-1; CDR3 length: 13
CDR3 protein: CASSFRGGGEAFF; J gene: TRBJ1-1; V gene: TRBV5-4; CDR3 length: 13
CDR3 protein: CASSVRTNEWNTIYF; J gene: TRBJ1-3; V gene: TRBV9; CDR3 length: 15
CDR3 protein: CASSPGLVRGELFF; J gene: TRBJ2-2; V gene: TRBV3-1/TRBV3-2; CDR3 length: 14
CDR3 protein: CASSQDGGGHSTF; J gene: TRBJ1-2; V gene: TRBV4-1; CDR3 length: 13
CDR3 protein: CASSLDPPTATGELFF; J gene: TRBJ2-2; V gene: TRBV18; CDR3 length: 16
CDR3 protein: CSARRGSEAFF; J gene: TRBJ1-1; V gene: TRBV20-1; CDR3 length: 11
CDR3 protein: CASSIGRLAGGEQYF; J gene: TRBJ2-7; V gene: TRBV19; CDR3 length: 15
CDR3 protein: CASSVGTRTYEQYF; J gene: TRBJ2-7; V gene: TRBV5-1; CDR3 length: 14
CDR3 protein: CASSLIAGGSDTQYF; J gene: TRBJ2-3; V gene: TRBV6-5; CDR3 length: 15
CDR3 protein: CASSNGQTGVDEQYF; J gene: TRBJ2-7; V gene: TRBV7-6; CDR3 length: 15
CDR3 protein: CASSLEGIFAGGYHNEQFF; J gene: TRBJ2-1; V gene: TRBV11-2; CDR3 length: 19
CDR3 protein: CASSLASGAKLEAFF; J gene: TRBJ1-1; V gene: TRBV5-1; CDR3 length: 15
CDR3 protein: CASSIAGPGLYYNEQFF; J gene: TRBJ2-1; V gene: TRBV19; CDR3 length: 17
CDR3 protein: CASSLGTGGGYGYTF; J gene: TRBJ1-2; V gene: TRBV5-6; CDR3 length: 15
CDR3 protein: CASSLAGQSGLAYNEQFF; J gene: TRBJ2-1; V gene: TRBV11-2; CDR3 length: 18
CDR3 protein: CASSLSSLQFF; J gene: TRBJ2-1; V gene: TRBV7-9; CDR3 length: 11
CDR3 protein: CASRPLGTGDNQPQHF; J gene: TRBJ1-5; V gene: TRBV28; CDR3 length: 16
CDR3 protein: CASSFTDNAAYNEQFF; J gene: TRBJ2-1; V gene: TRBV7-6; CDR3 length: 16
CDR3 protein: CASTSDSWTQYF; J gene: -; V gene: TRBV5-1; CDR3 length: 12
CDR3 protein: CASSYSTWVSGELFF; J gene: TRBJ2-2; V gene: TRBV6-5; CDR3 length: 15
CDR3 protein: CASSLKGGGTIYF; J gene: TRBJ1-3; V gene: TRBV12-3/TRBV12-4; CDR3 length: 13
CDR3 protein: CASSLAGGGSQPQHF; J gene: TRBJ1-5; V gene: TRBV28; CDR3 length: 15
CDR3 protein: CASGSPFSYEQYF; J gene: TRBJ2-7; V gene: TRBV12-3/TRBV12-4; CDR3 length: 13
CDR3 protein: CASSGILDRRNTEAFF; J gene: TRBJ1-1; V gene: TRBV7-9; CDR3 length: 16
CDR3 protein: CASSYPRTEAFF; J gene: TRBJ1-1; V gene: TRBV6-6; CDR3 length: 12
CDR3 protein: CSVGAGTGGTEAFF; J gene: TRBJ1-1; V gene: TRBV29-1; CDR3 length: 14
CDR3 protein: CAWSVSRGYSNQPQHF; J gene: TRBJ1-5; V gene: TRBV30; CDR3 length: 16
CDR3 protein: CATKMRDRESEAFF; J gene: TRBJ1-1; V gene: TRBV19; CDR3 length: 14
CDR3 protein: CASSLPDSYGYTF; J gene: TRBJ1-2; V gene: TRBV7-2; CDR3 length: 13
CDR3 protein: CSASGAGGIHEQYF; J gene: TRBJ2-7; V gene: TRBV20-1; CDR3 length: 14
CDR3 protein: CASSPGQPNQPQHF; J gene: TRBJ1-5; V gene: TRBV5-1; CDR3 length: 14
CDR3 protein: CSVQGQGANVGELFF; J gene: TRBJ2-2; V gene: TRBV29-1; CDR3 length: 15
CDR3 protein: CASGLIRRVNWRSSYNEQFF; J gene: TRBJ2-1; V gene: TRBV12-5; CDR3 length: 20
CDR3 protein: CASSLTGGDEQFF; J gene: TRBJ2-1; V gene: TRBV6-5; CDR3 length: 13
CDR3 protein: CASTRQGTNTGELFF; J gene: TRBJ2-2; V gene: TRBV6-5; CDR3 length: 15
CDR3 protein: CAWRRPGSTDTQYF; J gene: TRBJ2-3; V gene: TRBV30; CDR3 length: 14
CDR3 protein: CASGGVPNTGELFF; J gene: TRBJ2-2; V gene: TRBV7-9; CDR3 length: 14
CDR3 protein: CSGTLNYEQYF; J gene: TRBJ2-7; V gene: TRBV20-1; CDR3 length: 11
CDR3 protein: CASSPTRDRGITEAFF; J gene: TRBJ1-1; V gene: TRBV10-2; CDR3 length: 16
CDR3 protein: CASSSTISTDTQYF; J gene: TRBJ2-3; V gene: TRBV5-1; CDR3 length: 14
CDR3 protein: CASSQDLISLASGRFSYEQYF; J gene: TRBJ2-7; V gene: TRBV3-1/TRBV3-2; CDR3 length: 21
CDR3 protein: CASSSSGDRNQPQHF; J gene: TRBJ1-5; V gene: TRBV5-1; CDR3 length: 15
CDR3 protein: CAISDRAPGVDEQYF; J gene: TRBJ2-7; V gene: TRBV10-3; CDR3 length: 15
CDR3 protein: CASSIPGEVRYTF; J gene: TRBJ1-2; V gene: TRBV19; CDR3 length: 13
CDR3 protein: CASSLTHRQGREAFF; J gene: TRBJ1-1; V gene: TRBV19; CDR3 length: 15
CDR3 protein: CASSPVGQGTDTQYF; J gene: TRBJ2-3; V gene: TRBV18; CDR3 length: 15
CDR3 protein: CAISDAWTTSYEQYF; J gene: TRBJ2-7; V gene: TRBV10-3; CDR3 length: 15
CDR3 protein: CAWRTGYAEAFF; J gene: TRBJ1-1; V gene: TRBV30; CDR3 length: 12
CDR3 protein: CATSRSSGSQRYEQYF; J gene: TRBJ2-7; V gene: TRBV15; CDR3 length: 16